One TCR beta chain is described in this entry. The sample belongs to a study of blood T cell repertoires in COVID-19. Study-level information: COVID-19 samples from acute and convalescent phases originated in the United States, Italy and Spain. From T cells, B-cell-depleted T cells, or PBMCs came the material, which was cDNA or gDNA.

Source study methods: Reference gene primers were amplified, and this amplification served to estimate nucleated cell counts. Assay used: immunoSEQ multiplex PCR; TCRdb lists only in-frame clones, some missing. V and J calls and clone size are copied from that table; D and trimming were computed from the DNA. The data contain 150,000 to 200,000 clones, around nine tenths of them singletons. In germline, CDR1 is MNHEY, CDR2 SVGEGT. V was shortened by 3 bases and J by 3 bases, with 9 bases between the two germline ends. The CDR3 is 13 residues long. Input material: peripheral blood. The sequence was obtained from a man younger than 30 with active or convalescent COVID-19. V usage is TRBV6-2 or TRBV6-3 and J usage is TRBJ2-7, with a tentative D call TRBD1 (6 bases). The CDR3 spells CASSYGQYYEQYF. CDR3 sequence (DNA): TGTGCCAGCAGTTATGGACAGTACTACGAGCAGTACTTC.